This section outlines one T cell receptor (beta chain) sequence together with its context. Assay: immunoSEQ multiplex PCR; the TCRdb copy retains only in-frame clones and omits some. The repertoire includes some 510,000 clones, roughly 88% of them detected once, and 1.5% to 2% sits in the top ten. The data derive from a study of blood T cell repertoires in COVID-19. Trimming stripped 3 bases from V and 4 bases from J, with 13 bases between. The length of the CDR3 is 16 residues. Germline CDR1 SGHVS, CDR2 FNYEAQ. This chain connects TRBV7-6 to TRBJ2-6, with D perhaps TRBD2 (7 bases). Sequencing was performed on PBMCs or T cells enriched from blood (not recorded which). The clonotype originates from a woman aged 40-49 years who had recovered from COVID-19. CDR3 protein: CASSFGGLSGANVLTF. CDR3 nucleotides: TGTGCCAGCAGCTTCGGGGGGCTTTCAGGGGCCAACGTCCTGACTTTC. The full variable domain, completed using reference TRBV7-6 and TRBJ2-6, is GAGVSQSPRYKVTKRGQDVALRCDPISGHVSLYWYRQALGQGPEFLTYFNYEAQQDKSGLPNDRFSAERPEGSISTLTIQRTEQRDSAMYRCASSFGGLSGANVLTFGAGSRLTVL.